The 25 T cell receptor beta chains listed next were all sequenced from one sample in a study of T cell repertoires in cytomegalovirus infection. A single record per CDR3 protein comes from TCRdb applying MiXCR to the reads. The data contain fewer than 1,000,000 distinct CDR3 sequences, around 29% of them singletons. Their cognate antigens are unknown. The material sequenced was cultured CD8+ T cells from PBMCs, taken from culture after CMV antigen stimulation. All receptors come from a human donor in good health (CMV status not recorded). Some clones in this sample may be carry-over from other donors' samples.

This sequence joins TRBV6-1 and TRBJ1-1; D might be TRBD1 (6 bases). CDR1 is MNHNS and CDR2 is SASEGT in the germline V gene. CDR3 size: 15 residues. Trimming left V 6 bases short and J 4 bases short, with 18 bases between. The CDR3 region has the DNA TGTGCCAGCAGCCCCATGCGAGGAGGGGGCACTGAAGCTTTCTTT. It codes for CASSPMRGGGTEAFF.

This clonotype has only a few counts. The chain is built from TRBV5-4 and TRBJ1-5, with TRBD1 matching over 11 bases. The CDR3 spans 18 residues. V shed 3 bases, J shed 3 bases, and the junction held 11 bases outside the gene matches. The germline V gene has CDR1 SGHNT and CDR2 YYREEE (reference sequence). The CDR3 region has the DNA TGTGCCAGCAGCTATACCCGGGACAGGGGGTGGAACAATCAGCCCCAGCATTTT. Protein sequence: CASSYTRDRGWNNQPQHF.

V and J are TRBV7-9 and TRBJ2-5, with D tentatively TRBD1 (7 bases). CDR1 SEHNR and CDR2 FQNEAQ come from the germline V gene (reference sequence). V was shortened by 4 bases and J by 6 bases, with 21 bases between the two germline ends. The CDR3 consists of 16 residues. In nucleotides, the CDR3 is TGTGCCAGCAGCTCTTCACCTCAGGGGGAGGTCAAGACCCAGTACTTC. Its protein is CASSSSPQGEVKTQYF. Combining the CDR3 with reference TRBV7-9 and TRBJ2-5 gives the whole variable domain DTGVSQNPRHKITKRGQNVTFRCDPISEHNRLYWYRQTLGQGPEFLTYFQNEAQLEKSRLLSDRFSAERPKGSFSTLEIQRTEQGDSAMYLCASSSSPQGEVKTQYFGPGTRLLVL.

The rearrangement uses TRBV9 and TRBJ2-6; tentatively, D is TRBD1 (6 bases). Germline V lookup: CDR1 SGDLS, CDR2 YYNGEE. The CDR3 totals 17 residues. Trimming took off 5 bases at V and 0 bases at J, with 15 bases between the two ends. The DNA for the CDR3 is TGTGCCAGCAGGGCCTCGGGACATTACTCTGGGGCCAACGTCCTGACTTTC. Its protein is CASRASGHYSGANVLTF.

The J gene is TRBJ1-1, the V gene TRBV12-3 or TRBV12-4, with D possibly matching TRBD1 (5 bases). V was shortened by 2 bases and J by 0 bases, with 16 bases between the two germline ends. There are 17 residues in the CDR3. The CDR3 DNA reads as TGTGCCAGCAGTTTACATGGGGCGTGGCTTATGAACACTGAAGCTTTCTTT. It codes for CASSLHGAWLMNTEAFF.

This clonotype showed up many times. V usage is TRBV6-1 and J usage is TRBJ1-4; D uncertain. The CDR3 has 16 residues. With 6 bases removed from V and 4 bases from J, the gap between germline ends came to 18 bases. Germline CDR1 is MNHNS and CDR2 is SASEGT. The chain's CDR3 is CASRDGRSNVNEKLFF. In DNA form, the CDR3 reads TGTGCCAGCAGGGATGGACGGAGCAATGTTAATGAAAAACTGTTTTTT.

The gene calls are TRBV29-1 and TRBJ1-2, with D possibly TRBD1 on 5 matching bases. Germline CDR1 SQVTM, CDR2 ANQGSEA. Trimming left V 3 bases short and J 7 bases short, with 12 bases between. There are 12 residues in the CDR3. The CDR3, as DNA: TGCAGCGTTGAGGGGGAGGAGGGTGGCTACACCTTC. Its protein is CSVEGEEGGYTF.

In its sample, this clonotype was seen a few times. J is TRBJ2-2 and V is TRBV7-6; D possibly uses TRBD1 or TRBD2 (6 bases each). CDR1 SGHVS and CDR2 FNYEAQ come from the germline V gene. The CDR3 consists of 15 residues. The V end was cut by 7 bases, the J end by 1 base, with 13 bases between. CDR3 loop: CASILGGRNTGELFF. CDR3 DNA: TGTGCCAGCATCCTCGGGGGCCGGAACACCGGGGAGCTGTTTTTT.

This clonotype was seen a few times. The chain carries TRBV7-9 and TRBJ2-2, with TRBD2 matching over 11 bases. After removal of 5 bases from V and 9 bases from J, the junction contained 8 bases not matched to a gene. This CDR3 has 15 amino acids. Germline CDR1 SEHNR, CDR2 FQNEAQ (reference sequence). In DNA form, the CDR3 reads TGTGCCAGCAGCGCCACTAGCGGGGGTCGAAGGGAGCTGTTTTTT. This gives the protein CASSATSGGRRELFF.

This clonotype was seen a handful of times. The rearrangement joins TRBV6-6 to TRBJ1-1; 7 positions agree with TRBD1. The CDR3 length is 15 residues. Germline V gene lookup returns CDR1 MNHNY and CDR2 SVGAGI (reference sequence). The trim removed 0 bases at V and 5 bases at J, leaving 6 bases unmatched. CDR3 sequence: CASSYSSTGATEAFF. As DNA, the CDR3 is TGTGCCAGCAGTTACTCGAGCACAGGGGCGACTGAAGCTTTCTTT.

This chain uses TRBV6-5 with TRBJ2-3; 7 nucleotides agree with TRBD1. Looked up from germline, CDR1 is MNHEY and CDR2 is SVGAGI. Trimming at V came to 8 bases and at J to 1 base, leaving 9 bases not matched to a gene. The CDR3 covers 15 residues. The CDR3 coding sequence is TGTGCCAGCTACGGGACAGCCATCGGCACAGATACGCAGTATTTT. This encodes CASYGTAIGTDTQYF.

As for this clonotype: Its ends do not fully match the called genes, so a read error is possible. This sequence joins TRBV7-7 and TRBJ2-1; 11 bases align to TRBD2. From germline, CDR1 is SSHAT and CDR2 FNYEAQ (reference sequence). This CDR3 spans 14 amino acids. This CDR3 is CASSRLAGSHEQFF. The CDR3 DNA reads TGTGCTAGCAGCCGACTAGCGGGGTCCCATGAGCAGTTCTTC.

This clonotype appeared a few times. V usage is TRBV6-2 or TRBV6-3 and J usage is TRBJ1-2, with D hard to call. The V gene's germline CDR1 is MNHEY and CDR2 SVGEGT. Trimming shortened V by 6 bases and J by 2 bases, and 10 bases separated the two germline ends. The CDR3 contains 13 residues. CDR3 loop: CASSKGLNYGYTF. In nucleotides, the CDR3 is TGTGCCAGCAGCAAAGGACTGAACTATGGCTACACCTTC.

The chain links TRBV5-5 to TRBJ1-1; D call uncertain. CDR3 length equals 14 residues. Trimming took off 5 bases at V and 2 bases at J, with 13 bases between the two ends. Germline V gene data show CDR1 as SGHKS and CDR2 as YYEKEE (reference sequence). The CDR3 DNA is TGTGCCAGCAGTTTTATTCGGCTCAACACTGAAGCTTTCTTT. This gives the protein CASSFIRLNTEAFF. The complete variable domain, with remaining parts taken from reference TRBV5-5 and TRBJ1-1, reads DAGVTQSPTHLIKTRGQQVTLRCSPISGHKSVSWYQQVLGQGPQFIFQYYEKEERGRGNFPDRFSARQFPNYSSELNVNALLLGDSALYLCASSFIRLNTEAFFGQGTRLTVV.

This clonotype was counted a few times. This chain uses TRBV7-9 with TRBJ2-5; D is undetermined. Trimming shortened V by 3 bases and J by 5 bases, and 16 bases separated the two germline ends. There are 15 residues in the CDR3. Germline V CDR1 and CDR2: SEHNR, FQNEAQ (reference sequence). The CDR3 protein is CASSFDGPVVETQYF. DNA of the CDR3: TGTGCCAGCAGCTTTGACGGACCGGTTGTGGAGACCCAGTACTTC.

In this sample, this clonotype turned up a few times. CDR3 residues: CASSPRPERGMNIQYF. In nucleotides, the CDR3 is TGTGCCAGCAGCCCACGCCCGGAGCGGGGGATGAACATTCAGTACTTC. The chain is built from TRBV7-9 and TRBJ2-4, with TRBD2 identical over 8 bases. Germline CDR1 SEHNR, CDR2 FQNEAQ (reference sequence). The trim removed 5 bases at V and 7 bases at J, leaving 13 bases unmatched. The CDR3 totals 16 residues.

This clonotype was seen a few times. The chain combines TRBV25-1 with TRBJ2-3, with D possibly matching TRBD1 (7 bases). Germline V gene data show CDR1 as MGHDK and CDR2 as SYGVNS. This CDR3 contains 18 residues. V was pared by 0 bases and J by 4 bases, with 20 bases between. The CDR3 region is CASSEYRGDSGTADTQYF. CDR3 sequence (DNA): TGTGCCAGCAGTGAATATAGGGGGGACAGTGGTACGGCAGATACGCAGTATTTT.

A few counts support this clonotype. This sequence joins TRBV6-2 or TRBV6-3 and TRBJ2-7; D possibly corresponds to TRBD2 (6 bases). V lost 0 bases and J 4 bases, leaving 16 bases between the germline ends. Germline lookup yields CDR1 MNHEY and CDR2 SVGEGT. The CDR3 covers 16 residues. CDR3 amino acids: CASSYSTALARYEQYV. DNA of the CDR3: TGTGCCAGCAGTTACTCGACTGCTCTAGCGAGGTACGAGCAGTACGTC.

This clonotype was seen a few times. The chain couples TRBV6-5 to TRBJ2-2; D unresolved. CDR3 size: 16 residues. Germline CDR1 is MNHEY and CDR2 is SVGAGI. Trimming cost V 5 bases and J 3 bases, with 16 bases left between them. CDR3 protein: CASSPLPRTHTGELFF. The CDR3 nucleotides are TGTGCCAGCAGTCCCCTCCCGCGAACACACACCGGGGAGCTGTTTTTT.

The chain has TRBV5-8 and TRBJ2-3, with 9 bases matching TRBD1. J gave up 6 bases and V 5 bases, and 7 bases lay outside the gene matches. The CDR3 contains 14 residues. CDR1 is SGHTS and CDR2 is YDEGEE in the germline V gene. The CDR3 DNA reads TGTGCCAGCAGTATGGACAGGGGCCACGATACGCAGTATTTT. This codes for CASSMDRGHDTQYF.

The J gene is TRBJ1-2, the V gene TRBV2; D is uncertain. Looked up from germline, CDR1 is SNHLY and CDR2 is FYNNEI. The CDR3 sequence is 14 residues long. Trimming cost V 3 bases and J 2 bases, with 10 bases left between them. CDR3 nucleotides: TGTGCCAGCAGTGATTCCTTCGCCAACTATGGCTACACCTTC. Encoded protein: CASSDSFANYGYTF.

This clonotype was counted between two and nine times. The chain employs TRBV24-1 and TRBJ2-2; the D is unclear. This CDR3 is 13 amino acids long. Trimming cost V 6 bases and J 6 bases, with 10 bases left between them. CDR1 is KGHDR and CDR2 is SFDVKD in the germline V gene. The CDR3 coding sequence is TGTGCCACCAGTTTAGATTTTCCCGGGGAGCTGTTTTTT. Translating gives CATSLDFPGELFF.

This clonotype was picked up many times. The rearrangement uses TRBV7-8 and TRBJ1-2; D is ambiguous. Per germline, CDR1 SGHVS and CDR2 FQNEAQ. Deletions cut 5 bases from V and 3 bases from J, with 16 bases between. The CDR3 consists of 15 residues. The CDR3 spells CASSPRRAEDYGYTF. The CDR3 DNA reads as TGTGCCAGCAGCCCACGGCGCGCCGAGGACTATGGCTACACCTTC.

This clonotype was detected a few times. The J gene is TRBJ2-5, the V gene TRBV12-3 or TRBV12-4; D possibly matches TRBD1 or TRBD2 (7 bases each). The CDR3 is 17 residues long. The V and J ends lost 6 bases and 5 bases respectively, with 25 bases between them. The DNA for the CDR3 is TGTGCCAGCAGCTCCGGGACAGATCGGGGGGTGAAGGAGACCCAGTACTTC. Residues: CASSSGTDRGVKETQYF.

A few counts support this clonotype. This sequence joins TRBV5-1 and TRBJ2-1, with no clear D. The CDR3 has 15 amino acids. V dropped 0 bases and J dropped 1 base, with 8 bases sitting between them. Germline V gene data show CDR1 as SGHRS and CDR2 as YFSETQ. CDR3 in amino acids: CASSLDSLSYNEQFF. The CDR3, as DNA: TGCGCCAGCAGCTTGGACAGTCTTTCCTACAATGAGCAGTTCTTC.